The source of this TCR beta chain is a study of blood T cell repertoires in COVID-19. Study background: Samples of COVID-19 (acute and convalescent) were obtained from the United States, Italy and Spain. T cells, B-cell-depleted T cells, or PBMCs provided the cDNA or gDNA that served as material.

This table comes from immunoSEQ multiplex PCR, and its TCRdb copy is limited to in-frame clones, with some not included. The data contain around 450,000 clones, about nine tenths of them singletons. Participant-given clinical history determined each cohort assignment. Recovery among Cohort 3 donors was established by two negative PCRs, clearance, or symptom resolution. CDR1 is KGHDR and CDR2 is SFDVKD in the germline V gene. Trimming cost V 5 bases and J 11 bases; bases outside gene matches: 12. This CDR3 has 15 residues. The sequence derives from a woman under 30 who had recovered from COVID-19. The chain recombines TRBV24-1 with TRBJ1-3, with 9 bases matching TRBD1. The sample comprised PBMCs or T cells enriched from blood (not recorded which). In DNA form, the CDR3 reads TGTGCCACCAGTGCCGAAGGGGACAGGGTTTGCGCCATATATTTT. Its translation: CATSAEGDRVCAIYF.